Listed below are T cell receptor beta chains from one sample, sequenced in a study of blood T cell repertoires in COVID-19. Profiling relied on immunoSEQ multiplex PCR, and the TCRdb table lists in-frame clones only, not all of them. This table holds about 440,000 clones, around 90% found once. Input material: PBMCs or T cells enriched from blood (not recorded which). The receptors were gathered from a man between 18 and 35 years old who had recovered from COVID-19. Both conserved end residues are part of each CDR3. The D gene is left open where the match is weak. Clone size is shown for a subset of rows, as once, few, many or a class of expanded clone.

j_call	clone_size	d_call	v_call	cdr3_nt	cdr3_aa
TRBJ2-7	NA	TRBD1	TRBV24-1	TGTGCCACCAGTGATCCGAGGGGGCCCCGCCAGGAGCAGTACTTC	CATSDPRGPRQEQYF
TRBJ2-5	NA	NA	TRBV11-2	TGTGCCAGCAGCTTCCGGGCGGGTCTAGTGGAGACCCAGTACTTC	CASSFRAGLVETQYF
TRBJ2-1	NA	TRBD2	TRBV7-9	TGTGCCAGCAGCTTAATTCCCACTAGCGGGCGTTCCGATGAGCAGTTCTTC	CASSLIPTSGRSDEQFF
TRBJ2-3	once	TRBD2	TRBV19	TGTGCCAGTAGTATTGGTAGCGGGAGTACAGATACGCAGTATTTT	CASSIGSGSTDTQYF
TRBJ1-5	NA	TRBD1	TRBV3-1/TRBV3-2	TGTGCCAGCAGCCAAGTCAGGGGGAACGATCAGCCCCAGCATTTT	CASSQVRGNDQPQHF
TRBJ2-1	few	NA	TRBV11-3	TGTGCCAGCAGCTTAGATCCCACGAGCGGTGAGCAGTTCTTC	CASSLDPTSGEQFF
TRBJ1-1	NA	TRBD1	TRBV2	TGTGCCAGCAGAATGCAGGGGGCCAAGGCTTTCTTT	CASRMQGAKAFF
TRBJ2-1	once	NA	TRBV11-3	TGTGCCAGCAGCTTAGAAGAGGGGGTGGGTGAGCAGTTCTTC	CASSLEEGVGEQFF
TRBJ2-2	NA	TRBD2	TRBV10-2	TGCGCCACAGACACGGCTAGCGGGGCCGGGGAGCTGTTTTTT	CATDTASGAGELFF
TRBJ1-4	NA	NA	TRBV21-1	TGTGCCAGCAGCATTTCAGTTAATGAAAAACTGTTTTTT	CASSISVNEKLFF
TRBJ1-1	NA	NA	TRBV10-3	TGTGCCATCAGTCCCCCGTCAGGGGCTGAAGCTTTCTTT	CAISPPSGAEAFF
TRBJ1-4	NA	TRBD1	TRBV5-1	TGCGCCAGCAGCTTGGGAGACAGGGCGTATGAAAAACTGTTTTTT	CASSLGDRAYEKLFF
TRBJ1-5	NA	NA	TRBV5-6	TGTGCCAGCAGCTTGGCGGGGAATCAGCCCCAGCATTTT	CASSLAGNQPQHF
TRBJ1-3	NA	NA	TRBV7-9	TGTGCCAGCAACAAGGAGGGCGGAGCCTCTGGAAACACCATATATTTT	CASNKEGGASGNTIYF
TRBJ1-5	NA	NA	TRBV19	TGTGCCAGTAGTATGGTAAGCTTCCCCAATCAGCCCCAGCATTTT	CASSMVSFPNQPQHF
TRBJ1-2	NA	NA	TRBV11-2	TGTGCCAGCAGCCAGATCGGACAGTATGGCTACACCTTC	CASSQIGQYGYTF
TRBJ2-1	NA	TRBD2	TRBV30	TGTGCCTGGACCGGGGGGGGACTCACCAATGAGCAGTTCTTC	CAWTGGGLTNEQFF
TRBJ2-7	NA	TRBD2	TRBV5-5	TGTGCCAGCAGCTTGGCCGCGACTAGCACCTACGAGCAGTACTTC	CASSLAATSTYEQYF
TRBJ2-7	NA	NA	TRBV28	TGTGCCAGCAGTTTGGGGGGGGCTCGGTACGAGCAGTACTTC	CASSLGGARYEQYF